This T cell receptor beta chain comes out of a study of T cells after yellow fever vaccination. General study points: Few clonotypes appeared in both CD4 and CD8 compartments.

As regards this clonotype: Its specificity is unknown.

MiXCR, applied by TCRdb to the 5' RACE reads, yields one record per CDR3 protein. The sample includes fewer than 500,000 distinct CDR3 sequences, under 20% of them seen just once. Germline V gene sequence: CDR1 SNHLY, CDR2 FYNNEI. The CDR3 length is 16 residues. Trimming removed 4 bases from V and 3 bases from J; junction bases left unmatched: 6. This sample comprised PBMCs, obtained before the yellow fever booster vaccination. The origin of this receptor is a man between 18 and 29 years old who received the YFV17D yellow fever vaccine. The rearrangement uses TRBV2 and TRBJ2-5; 12 nucleotides match TRBD1. CDR3 nucleotide sequence: TGTGCCAGCAGTGGAGGGACAGGGGGCCCGGAAGAGACCCAGTACTTC. It specifies CASSGGTGGPEETQYF.